These 3 T cell receptor beta chains came from one sample sequenced in a study of T cells after yellow fever vaccination. TCRdb reanalysed the 5' RACE reads using MiXCR and keeps one entry per CDR3 protein. The data hold around 310,000 distinct CDR3 sequences, with 3.5% to 4.5% observed a single time. The material sequenced was PBMCs, taken 15 days after the yellow fever booster vaccination. The receptors shown here come from a man younger than 30 who received the YFV17D yellow fever vaccine.

This clonotype was seen a handful of times. The chain combines TRBV7-7 with TRBJ2-1; 10 bases are shared with TRBD1. Germline values: CDR1 SSHAT, CDR2 FNYEAQ (reference sequence). The J segment lost 6 bases and the V segment lost 4 bases, leaving 6 bases of the junction unmatched. The CDR3 has 15 residues. The CDR3 coding sequence is TGTGCCAGCAGCTCTGGACAGGGGGGGACCAATGAGCAGTTCTTC. Amino acids: CASSSGQGGTNEQFF.

In this sample, this clonotype turned up many times. The genes are TRBV5-1 and TRBJ2-3, with no clear D. V was clipped by 6 bases and J by 4 bases, with 9 bases between them. This CDR3 comprises 12 residues. Germline CDR1 SGHRS, CDR2 YFSETQ. CDR3: CASTVDADTQYF. CDR3 in DNA: TGCGCCAGCACCGTAGACGCAGATACGCAGTATTTT.

The CDR3 loop is CASSYGRGEEKLFF. In nucleotides, the CDR3 is TGTGCCAGCAGTTATGGCAGGGGAGAGGAAAAACTGTTTTTT. V gene TRBV12-3 or TRBV12-4 combines with J gene TRBJ1-4; weak D call: TRBD1 (6 bases). Trimming removed 4 bases at V and 8 bases at J, with 14 bases between. The CDR3 runs to 14 residues.